Below, one TCR beta chain is given with its context. As yet, its antigen is unknown. The CDR3 runs to 14 residues. V lost 5 bases and J lost 3; bases outside the gene matches: 8. CDR1 is GTSNPN, CDR2 SVGIG, per germline (reference sequence). Assay: immunoSEQ multiplex PCR; the TCRdb copy retains only in-frame clones and omits some. The repertoire holds about 360,000 clones, with approximately 90% as singletons. The data belong to a study of cytomegalovirus exposure and HLA in healthy donors. Broader study findings: It was found in a later analysis that first-cohort TCR clusters tended to co-occur in the 90 to 150 validation repertoires. The authors listed over 150 TCR beta chains as cytomegalovirus-associated.

The specimen sequenced was PBMCs. The chain joins TRBV30 to TRBJ2-7, with 9 bases lining up with TRBD1. The receptor comes from a woman younger than 30 in good health and CMV-seronegative. CDR3 amino acids: CAWSWGQGNYEQYF. Here the CDR3 DNA reads TGTGCCTGGTCATGGGGACAGGGAAACTACGAGCAGTACTTC.